This TCR beta chain was observed in a study of CD8 T cells in Susac syndrome. An amount of RNA that ranged from roughly 0.45 to 1 ug was reverse transcribed with random hexamers. MiXCR, run by TCRdb on the immunoSEQ multiplex PCR reads, gives a single entry per CDR3 protein. This table has some 120,000 distinct CDR3 sequences, over 90% appearing once. From blood CD8+ and CD4+ T cells, the TCR beta chain was sequenced. TEMRA cells were enriched by FACS, and CD4+ and CD8+ T cells were negatively isolated. The V gene end was trimmed by 1 base and the J gene end by 3 bases; junction bases not matched to a gene: 3. The CDR3 has 15 amino acids. Germline CDR1 reads SEHNR; CDR2 reads FQNEAQ (reference sequence).

The genes are TRBV7-9 and TRBJ2-3; 8 bases are shared with TRBD2. The sample comprised CD4+ T cells from PBMCs. The receptor was isolated from a human donor in good health. The CDR3: CASSLGGLVTDTQYF. DNA of the CDR3: TGTGCCAGCAGCTTAGGGGGACTAGTTACAGATACGCAGTATTTT.